This TCR beta chain comes out of a study of blood T cells in healthy people across ages. At least 7 million PBMCs were isolated per sample. A second PCR of about 7 to 11 cycles used a sample-barcoded 5' primer and a J-beta primer mix. Every cDNA molecule bore a tag from a template-switch adaptor containing 12 random nucleotides. Every sample gave at least 2.5 million paired-end reads containing CDR3. TCRdb re-called the 5' RACE reads with MiXCR, one entry per CDR3 protein. The table lists hundreds of thousands of distinct CDR3 sequences, 49% of them singletons, with roughly 30% in the top ten. CDR1 and CDR2 (germline): SNHLY, FYNNEI. The CDR3 runs to 14 residues. With 7 bases removed from V and 0 bases from J, the gap between germline ends came to 9 bases.

The gene calls are TRBV2 and TRBJ2-2; D not certain. This receptor was obtained from a woman aged 55 to 70 in good health. The sequencing sample was made of blood. CDR3 in amino acids: CASKGPPNTGELFF. CDR3 coding DNA: TGTGCCAGCAAGGGCCCTCCGAACACCGGGGAGCTGTTTTTT.